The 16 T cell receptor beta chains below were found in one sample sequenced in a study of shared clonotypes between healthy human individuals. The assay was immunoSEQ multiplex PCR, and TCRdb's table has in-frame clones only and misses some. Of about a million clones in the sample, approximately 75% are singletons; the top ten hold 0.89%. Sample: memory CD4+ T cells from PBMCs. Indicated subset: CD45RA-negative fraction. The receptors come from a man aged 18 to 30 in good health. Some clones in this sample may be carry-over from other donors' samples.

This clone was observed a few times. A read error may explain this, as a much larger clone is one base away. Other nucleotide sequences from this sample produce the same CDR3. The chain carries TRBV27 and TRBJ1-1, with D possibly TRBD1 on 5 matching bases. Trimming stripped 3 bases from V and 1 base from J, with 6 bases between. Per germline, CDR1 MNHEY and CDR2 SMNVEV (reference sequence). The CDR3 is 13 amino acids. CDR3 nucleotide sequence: TGTGCCAGCAGTTTGACAGCGAACACTGAAGCTTTCTTT. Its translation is CASSLTANTEAFF.

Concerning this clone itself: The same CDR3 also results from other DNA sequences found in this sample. The chain's CDR3 is CASSVAGGSSYEQYF. The CDR3 DNA follows: TGTGCCAGCAGCGTAGCTGGGGGAAGCTCCTACGAGCAGTACTTC. This chain joins TRBV9 and TRBJ2-7, with D possibly being TRBD1 or TRBD2 (5 bases each). Germline V gene sequence: CDR1 SGDLS, CDR2 YYNGEE. The CDR3 sequence is 15 residues long. Trimming stripped 0 bases from V and 0 bases from J, with 10 bases between.

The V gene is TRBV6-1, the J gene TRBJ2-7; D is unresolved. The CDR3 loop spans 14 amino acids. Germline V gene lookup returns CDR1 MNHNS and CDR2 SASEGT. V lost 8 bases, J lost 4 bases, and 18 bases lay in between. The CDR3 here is CASVRGSRSYEQYF. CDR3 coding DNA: TGTGCCAGCGTCCGCGGCTCTAGATCATACGAGCAGTACTTC.

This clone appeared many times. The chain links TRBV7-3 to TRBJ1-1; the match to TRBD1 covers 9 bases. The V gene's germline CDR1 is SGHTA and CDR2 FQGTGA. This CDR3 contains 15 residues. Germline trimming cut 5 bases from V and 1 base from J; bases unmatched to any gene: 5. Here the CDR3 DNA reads TGTGCCAGCAGCCCTGGGACAGGGCCGAACACTGAAGCTTTCTTT. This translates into CASSPGTGPNTEAFF. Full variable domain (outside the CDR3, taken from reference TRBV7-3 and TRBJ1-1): GAGVSQTPSNKVTEKGKYVELRCDPISGHTALYWYRQSLGQGPEFLIYFQGTGAADDSGLPNDRFFAVRPEGSVSTLKIQRTERGDSAVYLCASSPGTGPNTEAFFGQGTRLTVV.

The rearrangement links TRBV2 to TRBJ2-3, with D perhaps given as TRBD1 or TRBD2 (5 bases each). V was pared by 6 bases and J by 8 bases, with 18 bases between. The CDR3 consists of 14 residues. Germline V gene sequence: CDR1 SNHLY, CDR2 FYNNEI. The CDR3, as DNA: TGTGCCAGCAGGGGCAGGGAGATCGGCGGTACGCAGTATTTT. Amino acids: CASRGREIGGTQYF.

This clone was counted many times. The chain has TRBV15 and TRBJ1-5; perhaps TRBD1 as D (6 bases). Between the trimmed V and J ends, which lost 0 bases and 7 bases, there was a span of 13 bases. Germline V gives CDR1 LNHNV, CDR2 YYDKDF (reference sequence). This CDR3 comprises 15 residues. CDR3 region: CATSREGRGGQPQHF. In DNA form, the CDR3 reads TGTGCCACCAGCAGAGAGGGCAGGGGAGGGCAGCCCCAGCATTTT.

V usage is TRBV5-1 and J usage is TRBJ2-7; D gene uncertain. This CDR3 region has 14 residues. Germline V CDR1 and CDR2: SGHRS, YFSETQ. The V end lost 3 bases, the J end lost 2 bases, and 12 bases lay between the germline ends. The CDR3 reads CASSSLVGTYEQYF. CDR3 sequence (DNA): TGCGCCAGCAGCTCCCTTGTGGGGACCTACGAGCAGTACTTC.

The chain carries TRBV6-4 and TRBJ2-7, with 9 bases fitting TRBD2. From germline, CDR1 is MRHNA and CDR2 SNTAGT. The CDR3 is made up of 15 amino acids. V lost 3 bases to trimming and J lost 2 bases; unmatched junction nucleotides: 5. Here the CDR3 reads CASSEIAGDPYEQYF. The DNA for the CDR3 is TGTGCCAGCAGTGAAATAGCGGGAGACCCCTACGAGCAGTACTTC.

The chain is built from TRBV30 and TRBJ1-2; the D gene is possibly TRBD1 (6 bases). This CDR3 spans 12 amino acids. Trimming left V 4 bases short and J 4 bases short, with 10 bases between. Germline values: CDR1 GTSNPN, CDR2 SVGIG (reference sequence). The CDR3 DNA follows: TGTGCCTGGATGGACAGATCCTATGGCTACACCTTC. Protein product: CAWMDRSYGYTF.

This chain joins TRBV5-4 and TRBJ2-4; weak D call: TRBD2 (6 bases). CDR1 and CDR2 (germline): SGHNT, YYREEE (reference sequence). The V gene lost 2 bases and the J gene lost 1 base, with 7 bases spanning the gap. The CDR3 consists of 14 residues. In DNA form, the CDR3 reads TGTGCCAGCAGCTTTCGGGGGGCCAAAAACATTCAGTACTTC. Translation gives CASSFRGAKNIQYF.

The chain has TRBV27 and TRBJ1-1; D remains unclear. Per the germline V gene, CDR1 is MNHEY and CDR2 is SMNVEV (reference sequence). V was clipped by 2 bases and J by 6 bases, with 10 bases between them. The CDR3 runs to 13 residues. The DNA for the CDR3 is TGTGCCAGCAGTTTAGTTAGGCAGGCTGAAGCTTTCTTT. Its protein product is CASSLVRQAEAFF.

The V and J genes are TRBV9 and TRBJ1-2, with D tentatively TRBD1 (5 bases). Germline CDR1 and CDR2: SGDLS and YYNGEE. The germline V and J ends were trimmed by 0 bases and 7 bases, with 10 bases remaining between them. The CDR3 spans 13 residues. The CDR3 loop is CASSVVQGAGYTF. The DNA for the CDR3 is TGTGCCAGCAGCGTAGTGCAGGGCGCTGGCTACACCTTC.

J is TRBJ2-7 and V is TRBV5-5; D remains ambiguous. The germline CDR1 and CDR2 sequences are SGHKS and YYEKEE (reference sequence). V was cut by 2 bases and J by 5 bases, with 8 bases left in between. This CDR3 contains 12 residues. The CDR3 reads CASSFSADEQYF. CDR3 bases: TGTGCCAGCAGCTTTTCTGCCGACGAGCAGTACTTC.

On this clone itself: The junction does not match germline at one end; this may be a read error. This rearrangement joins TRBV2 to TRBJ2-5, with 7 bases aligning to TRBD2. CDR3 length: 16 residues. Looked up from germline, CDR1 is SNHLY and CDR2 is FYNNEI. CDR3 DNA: TGTGCCAGCAGTGAAGGTTGGTGGCGGGAGCAAGGGACCCAGTACTTC. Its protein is CASSEGWWREQGTQYF.

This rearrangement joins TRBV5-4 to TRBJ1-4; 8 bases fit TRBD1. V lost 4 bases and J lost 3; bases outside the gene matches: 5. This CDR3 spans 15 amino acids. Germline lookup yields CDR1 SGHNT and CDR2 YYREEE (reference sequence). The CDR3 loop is CASSLQGASNEKLFF. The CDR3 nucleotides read TGTGCCAGCAGCCTCCAGGGGGCATCTAATGAAAAACTGTTTTTT.

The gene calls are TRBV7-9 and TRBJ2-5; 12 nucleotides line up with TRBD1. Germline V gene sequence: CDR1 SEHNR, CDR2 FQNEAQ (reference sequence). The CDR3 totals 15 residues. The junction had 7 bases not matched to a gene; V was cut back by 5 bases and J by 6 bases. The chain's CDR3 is CASSPGTGGRQTQYF. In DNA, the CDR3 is TGTGCCAGCAGCCCAGGGACAGGGGGCCGGCAGACCCAGTACTTC.